The entry that follows covers one T cell receptor (beta chain) sequence. The antigen remains unidentified. A second PCR, run for about 7 to 12 cycles, used a sample-barcoded 5' primer plus a J-beta primer mix. One entry per CDR3 protein results from TCRdb running MiXCR on the 5' RACE reads. The data hold about 780,000 distinct CDR3 sequences, with roughly 60% observed a single time. The sample originates from a study of blood T cells in healthy people across ages. Study-wide background: About one barcoded beta molecule was captured per two T cells (by template switching).

General study points: It was the long-lived donors that had more naive CD4+ cells and higher diversity than aged donors. Donor CMV status was unknown, possibly confounding expanded clonotype changes. The unsorted PBMCs prevented any conclusive comparison of naive versus antigen-experienced cells.

The CDR3 sequence is 15 residues long. Losses at the gene ends were 3 bases for V and 0 bases for J; bases not matched to a gene: 4. Germline V gives CDR1 MNHEY, CDR2 SMNVEV (reference sequence). The V and J genes are TRBV27 and TRBJ2-7, with 8 positions matching TRBD1. The origin of this receptor is a man between 25 and 39 years old in good health. What was sequenced was blood. The CDR3 here is CASSLGQEFSYEQYF. The CDR3 nucleotides read TGTGCCAGCAGTTTGGGACAGGAATTCTCCTACGAGCAGTACTTC.